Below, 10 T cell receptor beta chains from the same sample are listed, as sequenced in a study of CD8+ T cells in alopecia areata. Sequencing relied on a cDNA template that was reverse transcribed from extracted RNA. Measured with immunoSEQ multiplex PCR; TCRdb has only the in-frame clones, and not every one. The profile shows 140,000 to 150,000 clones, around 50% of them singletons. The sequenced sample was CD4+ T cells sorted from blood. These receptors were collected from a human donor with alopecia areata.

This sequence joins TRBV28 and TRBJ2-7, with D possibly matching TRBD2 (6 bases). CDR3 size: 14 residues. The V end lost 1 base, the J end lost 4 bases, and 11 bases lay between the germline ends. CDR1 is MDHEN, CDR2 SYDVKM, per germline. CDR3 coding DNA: TGTGCCAGCAGTTTATTTGCGGGATCATACGAGCAGTACTTC. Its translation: CASSLFAGSYEQYF.

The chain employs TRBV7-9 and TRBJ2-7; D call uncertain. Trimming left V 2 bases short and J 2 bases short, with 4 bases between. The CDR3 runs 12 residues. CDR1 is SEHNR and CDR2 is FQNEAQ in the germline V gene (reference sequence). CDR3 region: CASSLSTYEQYF. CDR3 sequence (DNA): TGTGCCAGCAGCTTATCCACCTACGAGCAGTACTTC.

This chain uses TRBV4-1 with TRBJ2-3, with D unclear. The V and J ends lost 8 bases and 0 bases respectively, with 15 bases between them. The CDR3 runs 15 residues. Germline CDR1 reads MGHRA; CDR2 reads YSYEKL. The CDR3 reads CASGPTSISTDTQYF. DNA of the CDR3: TGCGCCAGCGGACCAACGAGCATCAGCACAGATACGCAGTATTTT.

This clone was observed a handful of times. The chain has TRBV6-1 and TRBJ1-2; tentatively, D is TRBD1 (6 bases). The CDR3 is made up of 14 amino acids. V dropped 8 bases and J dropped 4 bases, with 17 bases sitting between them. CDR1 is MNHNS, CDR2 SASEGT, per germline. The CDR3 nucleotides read TGTGCCAGCGATAGGGGGGAGGGTCCCTATGGCTACACCTTC. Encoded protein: CASDRGEGPYGYTF.

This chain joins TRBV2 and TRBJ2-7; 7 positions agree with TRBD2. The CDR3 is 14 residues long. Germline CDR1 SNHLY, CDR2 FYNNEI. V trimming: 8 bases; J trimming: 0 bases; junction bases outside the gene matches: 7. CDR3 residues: CASLERETSYEQYF. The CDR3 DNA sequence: TGTGCCAGCCTTGAGCGGGAAACCTCCTACGAGCAGTACTTC.

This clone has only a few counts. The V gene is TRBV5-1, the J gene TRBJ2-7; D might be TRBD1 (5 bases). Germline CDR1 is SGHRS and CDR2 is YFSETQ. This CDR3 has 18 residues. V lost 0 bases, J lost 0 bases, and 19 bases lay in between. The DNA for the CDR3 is TGCGCCAGCAGCTTGGCCGGTTTCTTTCAGGGTTCCTCCTACGAGCAGTACTTC. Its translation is CASSLAGFFQGSSYEQYF.

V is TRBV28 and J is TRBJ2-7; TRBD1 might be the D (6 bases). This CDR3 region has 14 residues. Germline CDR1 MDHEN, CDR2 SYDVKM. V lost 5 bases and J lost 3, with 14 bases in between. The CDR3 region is CASSTLTGSYEQYF. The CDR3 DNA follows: TGTGCCAGCAGTACTCTGACAGGTAGCTACGAGCAGTACTTC.

This CDR3 reads CSVTVRDSTQFF. The CDR3 nucleotides are TGCAGCGTTACGGTACGGGACAGTACGCAGTTCTTC. The genes are TRBV29-1 and TRBJ2-1, with TRBD1 matching over 7 bases. The CDR3 is 12 amino acids. Germline trimming cut 5 bases from V and 12 bases from J; bases unmatched to any gene: 10. Germline V gene data show CDR1 as SQVTM and CDR2 as ANQGSEA.

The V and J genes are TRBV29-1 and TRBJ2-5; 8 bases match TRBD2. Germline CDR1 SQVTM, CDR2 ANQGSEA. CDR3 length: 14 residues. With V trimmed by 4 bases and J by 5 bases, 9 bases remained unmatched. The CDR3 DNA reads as TGCAGCGTTGCGGTCGGGGGGGCTGGGGAGACCCAGTACTTC. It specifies CSVAVGGAGETQYF.

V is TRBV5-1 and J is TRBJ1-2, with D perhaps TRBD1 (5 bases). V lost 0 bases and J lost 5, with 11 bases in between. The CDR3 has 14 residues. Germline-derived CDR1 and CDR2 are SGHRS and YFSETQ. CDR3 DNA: TGCGCCAGCAGCTTGGCTTTGGGACCATATGGCTACACCTTC. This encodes CASSLALGPYGYTF.